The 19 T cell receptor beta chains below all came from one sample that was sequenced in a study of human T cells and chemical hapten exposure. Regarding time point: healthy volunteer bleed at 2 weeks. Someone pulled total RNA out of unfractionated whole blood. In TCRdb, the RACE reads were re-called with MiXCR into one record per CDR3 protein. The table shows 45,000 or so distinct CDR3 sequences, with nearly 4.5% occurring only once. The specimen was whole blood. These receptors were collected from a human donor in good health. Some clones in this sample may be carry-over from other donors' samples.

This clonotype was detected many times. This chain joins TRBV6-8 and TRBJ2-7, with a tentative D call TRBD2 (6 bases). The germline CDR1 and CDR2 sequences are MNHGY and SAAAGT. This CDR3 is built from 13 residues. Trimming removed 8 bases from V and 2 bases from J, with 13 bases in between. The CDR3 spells CASAGGPTYEQYF. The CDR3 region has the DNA TGTGCCAGCGCCGGAGGGCCCACCTACGAGCAGTACTTC.

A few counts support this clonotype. CDR3 sequence reads: CASSSFGIGHPGAYGYTF. The CDR3 bases are TGTGCCAGCAGTTCTTTCGGAATCGGCCACCCGGGGGCCTATGGCTACACCTTC. The V gene is TRBV6-5, the J gene TRBJ1-2, with D perhaps matching TRBD1 (6 bases). Per the germline V gene, CDR1 is MNHEY and CDR2 is SVGAGI. The CDR3 is 18 residues long. V lost 4 bases to trimming and J lost 4 bases, with 25 bases between them.

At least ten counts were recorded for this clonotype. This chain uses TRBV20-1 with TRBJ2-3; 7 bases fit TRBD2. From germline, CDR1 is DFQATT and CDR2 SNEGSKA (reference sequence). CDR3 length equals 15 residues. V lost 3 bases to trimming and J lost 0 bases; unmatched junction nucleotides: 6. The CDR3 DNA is TGCAGTGCTAGCAGTTGGGGGGGGAGCACAGATACGCAGTATTTT. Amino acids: CSASSWGGSTDTQYF.

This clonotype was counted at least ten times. Written as DNA, the CDR3 is TGTGCCAGCAGTCCTCAGGGGGAGGGCACAGATACGCAGTATTTT. Residues: CASSPQGEGTDTQYF. The rearrangement links TRBV6-2 or TRBV6-3 to TRBJ2-3; D is perhaps TRBD1 (7 bases). Between the trimmed V and J ends, which lost 5 bases and 1 base, there was a span of 13 bases. Looked up from germline, CDR1 is MNHEY and CDR2 is SVGEGT. The CDR3 is 15 amino acids.

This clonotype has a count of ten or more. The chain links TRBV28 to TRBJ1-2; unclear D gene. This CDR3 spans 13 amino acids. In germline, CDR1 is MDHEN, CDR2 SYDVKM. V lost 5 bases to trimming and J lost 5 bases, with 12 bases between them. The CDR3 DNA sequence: TGTGCCAGCAGTACTCCAGAGTTTTATGGCTACACCTTC. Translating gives CASSTPEFYGYTF.

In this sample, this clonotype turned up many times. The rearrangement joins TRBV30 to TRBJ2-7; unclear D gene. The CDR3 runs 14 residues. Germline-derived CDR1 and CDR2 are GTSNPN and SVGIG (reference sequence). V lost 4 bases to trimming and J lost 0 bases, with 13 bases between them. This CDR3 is CAWNARWDSYEQYF. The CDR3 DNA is TGTGCCTGGAATGCACGTTGGGACTCCTACGAGCAGTACTTC. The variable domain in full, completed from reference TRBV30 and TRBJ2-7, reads SQTIHQWPATLVQPVGSPLSLECTVEGTSNPNLYWYRQAAGRGLQLLFYSVGIGQISSEVPQNLSASRPQDRQFILSSKKLLLSDSGFYLCAWNARWDSYEQYFGPGTRLTVT.

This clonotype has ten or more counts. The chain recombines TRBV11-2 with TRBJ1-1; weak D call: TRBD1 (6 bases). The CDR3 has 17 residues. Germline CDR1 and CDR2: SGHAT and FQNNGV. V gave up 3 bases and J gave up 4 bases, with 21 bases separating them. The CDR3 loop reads CASSFRDTGFWSTEAFF. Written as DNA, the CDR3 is TGTGCCAGCAGCTTTAGGGACACGGGGTTTTGGAGCACTGAAGCTTTCTTT.

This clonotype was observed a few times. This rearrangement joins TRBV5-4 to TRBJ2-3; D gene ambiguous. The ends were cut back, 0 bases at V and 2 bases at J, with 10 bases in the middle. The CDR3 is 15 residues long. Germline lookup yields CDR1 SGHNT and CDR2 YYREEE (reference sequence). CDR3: CASSLAGPLTDTQYF. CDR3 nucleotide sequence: TGTGCCAGCAGCTTGGCGGGCCCTCTCACAGATACGCAGTATTTT.

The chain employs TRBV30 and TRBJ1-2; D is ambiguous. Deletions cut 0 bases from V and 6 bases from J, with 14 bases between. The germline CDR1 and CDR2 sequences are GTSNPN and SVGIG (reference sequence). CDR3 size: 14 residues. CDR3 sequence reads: CAWSVGGAPNGYTF. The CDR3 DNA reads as TGTGCCTGGAGTGTAGGCGGTGCTCCAAATGGCTACACCTTC.

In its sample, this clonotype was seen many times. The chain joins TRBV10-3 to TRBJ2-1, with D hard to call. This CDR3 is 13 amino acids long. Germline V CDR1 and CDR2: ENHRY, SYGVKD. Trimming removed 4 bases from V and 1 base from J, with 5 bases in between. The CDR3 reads CAISVLSYNEQFF. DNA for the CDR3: TGTGCCATCAGTGTTCTTTCCTACAATGAGCAGTTCTTC.

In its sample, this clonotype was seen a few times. Here the CDR3 reads CASSPGQGAGGYTF. In DNA form, the CDR3 reads TGTGCCAGCTCTCCGGGACAGGGGGCAGGTGGCTACACCTTC. This chain uses TRBV27 with TRBJ1-2; TRBD1 aligns across 12 bases. J lost 7 bases, V lost 8 bases, and 8 bases had no gene match. CDR3 length equals 14 residues. Germline V lookup: CDR1 MNHEY, CDR2 SMNVEV (reference sequence).

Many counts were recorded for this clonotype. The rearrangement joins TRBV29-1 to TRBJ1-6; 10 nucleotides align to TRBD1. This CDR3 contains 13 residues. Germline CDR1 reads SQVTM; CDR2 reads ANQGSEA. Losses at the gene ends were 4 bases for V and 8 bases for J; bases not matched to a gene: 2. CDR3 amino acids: CSVGTGGDSPLHF. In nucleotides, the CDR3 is TGCAGCGTTGGGACAGGGGGAGATTCACCCCTCCACTTT.

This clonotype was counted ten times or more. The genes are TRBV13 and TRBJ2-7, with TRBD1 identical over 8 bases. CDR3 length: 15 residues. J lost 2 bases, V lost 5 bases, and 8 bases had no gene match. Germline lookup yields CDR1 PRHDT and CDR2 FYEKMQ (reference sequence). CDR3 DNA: TGTGCCAGCAGCGAAGACAGGGGAAGGGCCTACGAGCAGTACTTC. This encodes CASSEDRGRAYEQYF.

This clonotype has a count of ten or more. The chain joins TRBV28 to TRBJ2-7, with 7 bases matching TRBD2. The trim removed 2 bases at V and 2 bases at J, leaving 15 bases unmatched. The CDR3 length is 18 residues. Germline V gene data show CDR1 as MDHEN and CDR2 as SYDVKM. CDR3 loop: CASSLRLHWASGTYEQYF. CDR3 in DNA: TGTGCCAGCAGTTTACGACTCCACTGGGCTAGCGGAACCTACGAGCAGTACTTC.

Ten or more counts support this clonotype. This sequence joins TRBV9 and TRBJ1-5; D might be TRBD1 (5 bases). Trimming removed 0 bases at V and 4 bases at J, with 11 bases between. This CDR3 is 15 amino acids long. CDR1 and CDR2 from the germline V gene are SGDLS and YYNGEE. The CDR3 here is CASSVGQGPNQPQHF. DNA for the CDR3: TGTGCCAGCAGCGTAGGGCAGGGCCCAAATCAGCCCCAGCATTTT.

In DNA, the CDR3 is TGTGCCAGCAGCGTAGCGGGGGCCAGCTCCTACGAGCAGTACTTC. Its protein product is CASSVAGASSYEQYF. The chain is built from TRBV9 and TRBJ2-7, with D perhaps given as TRBD1 or TRBD2 (6 bases each). This CDR3 has 15 amino acids. The V gene's germline CDR1 is SGDLS and CDR2 YYNGEE. V gave up 0 bases and J gave up 0 bases, with 10 bases separating them.

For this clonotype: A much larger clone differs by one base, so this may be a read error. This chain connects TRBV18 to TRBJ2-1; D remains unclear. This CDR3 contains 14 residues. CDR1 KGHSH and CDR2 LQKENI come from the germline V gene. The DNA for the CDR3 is TGTACCAGCTCGGGCGGAAGCTCCTACAATGAGCAGTTCTTC. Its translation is CTSSGGSSYNEQFF.

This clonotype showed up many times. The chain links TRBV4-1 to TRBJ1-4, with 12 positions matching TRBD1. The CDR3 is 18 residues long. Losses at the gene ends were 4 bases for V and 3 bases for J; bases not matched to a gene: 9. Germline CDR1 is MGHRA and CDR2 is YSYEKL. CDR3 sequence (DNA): TGCGCCAGCAGCCTCACCCCGGGACAGGGGGCTTCTAATGAAAAACTGTTTTTT. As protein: CASSLTPGQGASNEKLFF.

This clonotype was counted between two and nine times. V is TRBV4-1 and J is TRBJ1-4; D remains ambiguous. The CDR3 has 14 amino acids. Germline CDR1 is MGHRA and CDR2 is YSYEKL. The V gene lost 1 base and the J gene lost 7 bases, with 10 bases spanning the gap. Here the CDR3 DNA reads TGCGCCAGCAGCCAAGTCTTCAGTAGTGAAAAACTGTTTTTT. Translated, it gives CASSQVFSSEKLFF.